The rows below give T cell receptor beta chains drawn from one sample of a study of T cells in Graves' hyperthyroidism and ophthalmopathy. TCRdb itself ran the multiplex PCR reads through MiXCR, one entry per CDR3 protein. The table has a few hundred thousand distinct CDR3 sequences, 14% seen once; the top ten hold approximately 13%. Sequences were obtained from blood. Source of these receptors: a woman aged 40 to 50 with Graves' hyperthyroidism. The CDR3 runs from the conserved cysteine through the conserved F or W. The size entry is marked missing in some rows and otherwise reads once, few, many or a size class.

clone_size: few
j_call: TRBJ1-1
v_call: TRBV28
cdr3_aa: CASSLYGVNTEAFF

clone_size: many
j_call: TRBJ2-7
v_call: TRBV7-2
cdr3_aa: CASSLDHQSYEQYF

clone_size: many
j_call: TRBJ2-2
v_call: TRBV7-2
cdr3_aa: CASSYSGGELFF

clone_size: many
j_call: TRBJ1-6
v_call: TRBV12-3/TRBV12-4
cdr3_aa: CASSLSGAGTNSPLHF

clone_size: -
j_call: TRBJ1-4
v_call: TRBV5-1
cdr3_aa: CASSLEGHGNEKLFF

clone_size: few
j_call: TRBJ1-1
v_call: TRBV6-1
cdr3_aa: CASRIGQAEAFF

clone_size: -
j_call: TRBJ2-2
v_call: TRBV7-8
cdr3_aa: CASSTPGLASTGELFF

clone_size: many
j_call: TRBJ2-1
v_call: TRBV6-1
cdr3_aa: CASSVSGSGNEQFF

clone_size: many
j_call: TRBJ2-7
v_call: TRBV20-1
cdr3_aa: CSATIPSYEQYF

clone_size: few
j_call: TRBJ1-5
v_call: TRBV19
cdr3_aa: CASRQGANNQPQHF

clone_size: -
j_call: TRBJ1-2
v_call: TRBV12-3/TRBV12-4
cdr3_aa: CASSTGTATTNGYTF

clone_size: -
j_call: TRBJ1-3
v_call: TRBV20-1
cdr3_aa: CSASPRDSSSGNTIYF

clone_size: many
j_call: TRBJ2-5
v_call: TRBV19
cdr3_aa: CASSEPGAAHQETQYF

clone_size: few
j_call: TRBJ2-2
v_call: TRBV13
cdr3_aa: CASNAAPNTGELFF

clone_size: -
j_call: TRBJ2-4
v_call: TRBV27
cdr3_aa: CASSPLLAKNIQYF

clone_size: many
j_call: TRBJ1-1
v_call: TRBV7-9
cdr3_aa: CASSLGGTTEAFF

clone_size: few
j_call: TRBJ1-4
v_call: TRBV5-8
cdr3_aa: CASSYGQASNEKLFF

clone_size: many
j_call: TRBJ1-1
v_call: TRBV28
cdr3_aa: CASRPGDPTEAFF

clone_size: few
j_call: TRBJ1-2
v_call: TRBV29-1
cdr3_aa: CSVVRGAHGYTF

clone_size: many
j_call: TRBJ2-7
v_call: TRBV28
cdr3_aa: CASSLQGAHEQYF

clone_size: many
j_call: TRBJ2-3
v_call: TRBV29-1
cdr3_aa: CSVTREWLLDTQYF

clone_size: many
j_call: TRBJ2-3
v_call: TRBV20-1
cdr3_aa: CSAISSHTSTDTQYF

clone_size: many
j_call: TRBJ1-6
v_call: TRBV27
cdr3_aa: CASNPRVPVANSPLHF

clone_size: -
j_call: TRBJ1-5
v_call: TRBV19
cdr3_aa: CATRDSRYSNQPQHF

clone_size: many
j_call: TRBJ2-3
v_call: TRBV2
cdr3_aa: CASRGTSGIEDTQYF

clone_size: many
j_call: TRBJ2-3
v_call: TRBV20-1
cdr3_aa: CSAPQGLSSTDTQYF

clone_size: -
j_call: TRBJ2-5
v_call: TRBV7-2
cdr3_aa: CASSLERGRGETQYF

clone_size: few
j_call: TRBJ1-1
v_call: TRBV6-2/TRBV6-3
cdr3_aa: CASSYSGARANTEAFF

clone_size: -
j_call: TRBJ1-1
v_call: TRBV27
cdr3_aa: CASSTTKGNEAFF

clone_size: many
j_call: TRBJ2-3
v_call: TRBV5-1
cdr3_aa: CASNAGQGLAEGTDTQYF

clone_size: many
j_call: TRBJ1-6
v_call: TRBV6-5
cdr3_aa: CASSYSIRTKNNSPLHF

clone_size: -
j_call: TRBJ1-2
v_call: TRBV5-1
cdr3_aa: CASSPTGQANGYTF

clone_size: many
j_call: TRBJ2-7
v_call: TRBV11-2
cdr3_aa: CASSIGTGSYEQYF

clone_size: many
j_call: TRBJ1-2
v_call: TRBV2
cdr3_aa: CASSEFTGSYGYTF

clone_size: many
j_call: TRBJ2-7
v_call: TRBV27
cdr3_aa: CATAGRGPNEQYF

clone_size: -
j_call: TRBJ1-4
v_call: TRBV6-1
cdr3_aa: CASWGVVSEKLFF

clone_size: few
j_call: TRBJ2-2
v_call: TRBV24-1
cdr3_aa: CATSDLYSTGELFF

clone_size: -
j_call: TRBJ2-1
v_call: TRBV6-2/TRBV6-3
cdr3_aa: CASSHLGGTGNEQFF

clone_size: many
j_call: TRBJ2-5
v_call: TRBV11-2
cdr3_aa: CASRRLAGGETQYF

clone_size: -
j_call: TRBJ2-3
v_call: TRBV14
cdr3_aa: CASSDILRRGGGDTQYF